The 25 T cell receptor beta chains given below trace back to one sample, sequenced in a study of shared clonotypes between healthy human individuals. This table comes from immunoSEQ multiplex PCR, and its TCRdb copy is limited to in-frame clones, with some not included. The sample records just over 2,000,000 clones, just under 95% being singletons. Naive CD8 cells, CD45RO-negative and positively selected for CCR7, excluded terminally differentiated effector memory CD45RA+ cells. Sequencing used naive CD8+ T cells sorted from blood. These receptors came from a man in his late teens or twenties in good health.

V usage is TRBV6-5 and J usage is TRBJ2-7; TRBD1 is a possible D gene (6 bases). CDR3 length: 14 amino acids. Germline V CDR1 and CDR2: MNHEY, SVGAGI. The germline V and J ends were trimmed by 4 bases and 1 base, with 11 bases remaining between them. The CDR3 sequence is CASSLTGVSYEQYF. CDR3 nucleotides: TGTGCCAGCAGTTTGACAGGAGTATCCTACGAGCAGTACTTC.

The chain couples TRBV6-1 to TRBJ1-1; D not resolved. V was shortened by 7 bases and J by 6 bases, with 12 bases between the two germline ends. The V gene's germline CDR1 is MNHNS and CDR2 SASEGT. The length of the CDR3 is 12 residues. Here the CDR3 DNA reads TGTGCCAGCATTATGGGTTCAGCTGAAGCTTTCTTT. As protein: CASIMGSAEAFF.

V usage is TRBV4-3 and J usage is TRBJ2-7, with 12 bases lining up with TRBD2. V lost 1 base and J lost 2; bases outside the gene matches: 3. This CDR3 contains 16 residues. Germline CDR1 and CDR2: LGHNA and YSLEER. The CDR3 bases are TGCGCCAGCAGCCAAGCTAGCGGGAGGGGCCCCTACGAGCAGTACTTC. This translates into CASSQASGRGPYEQYF.

This clone was counted a single time. The chain combines TRBV13 with TRBJ2-7; 9 nucleotides line up with TRBD1. The germline gives CDR1 PRHDT, CDR2 FYEKMQ (reference sequence). With 10 bases clipped from V and 3 bases from J, the junction kept 7 bases outside the gene matches. This CDR3 is built from 13 residues. CDR3 protein: CATSGQGDYEQYF. For the CDR3, the DNA is TGTGCCACCTCGGGACAGGGAGACTACGAGCAGTACTTC.

The chain is built from TRBV28 and TRBJ2-7; the D gene is possibly TRBD1 (6 bases). Germline V gives CDR1 MDHEN, CDR2 SYDVKM. The CDR3 is made up of 10 amino acids. V shed 5 bases and J shed 7 bases, with 6 bases lying between them. CDR3 loop: CASSDREQYF. For the CDR3, the DNA is TGTGCCAGCAGTGACAGGGAGCAGTACTTC.

This clone was picked up a small number of times. This sequence joins TRBV9 and TRBJ1-5; 8 bases are a match to TRBD1. CDR3 length: 15 residues. CDR1 and CDR2 (germline): SGDLS, YYNGEE. The V segment lost 4 bases and the J segment 3 bases; nucleotides outside the gene matches: 6. The CDR3 is CASSPPGQDNQPQHF. CDR3 DNA sequence: TGTGCCAGCAGCCCGCCGGGACAGGACAATCAGCCCCAGCATTTT. Filled out from reference TRBV9 and TRBJ1-5, the complete variable domain reads DSGVTQTPKHLITATGQRVTLRCSPRSGDLSVYWYQQSLDQGLQFLIQYYNGEERAKGNILERFSAQQFPDLHSELNLSSLELGDSALYFCASSPPGQDNQPQHFGDGTRLSIL.

The rearrangement links TRBV9 to TRBJ1-3, with unresolved D. Germline CDR1 reads SGDLS; CDR2 reads YYNGEE. V lost 4 bases, J lost 3 bases, and 23 bases lay in between. The CDR3 is 18 amino acids. CDR3 sequence (DNA): TGTGCCAGCAGCCCCCTAGACGCGGTCCTGTTAAGTGGAAACACCATATATTTT. It specifies CASSPLDAVLLSGNTIYF.

The CDR3 spells CASSVNTADTQYF. The DNA for the CDR3 is TGTGCCAGCAGCGTGAATACTGCAGATACGCAGTATTTT. The gene calls are TRBV7-6 and TRBJ2-3; the D is unclear. The CDR3 spans 13 residues. Trimming cost V 5 bases and J 4 bases, with 10 bases left between them. The germline CDR1 and CDR2 sequences are SGHVS and FNYEAQ.

The chain carries TRBV5-4 and TRBJ2-5; 11 bases match TRBD2. The germline V gene has CDR1 SGHNT and CDR2 YYREEE (reference sequence). This CDR3 has 15 residues. J lost 5 bases, V lost 4 bases, and 7 bases had no gene match. CDR3 amino acids: CASSIIAGGGETQYF. CDR3 sequence (DNA): TGTGCCAGCAGCATAATAGCGGGAGGGGGCGAGACCCAGTACTTC.

The V call is TRBV7-2, the J call TRBJ1-1; D uncertain. The CDR3 loop spans 12 amino acids. With 2 bases removed from V and 8 bases from J, the gap between germline ends came to 9 bases. Germline V gives CDR1 SGHTA, CDR2 FQGNSA. CDR3 in amino acids: CASSLQTPEAFF. The CDR3 bases are TGTGCCAGCAGCTTACAAACACCCGAAGCTTTCTTT.

This chain uses TRBV27 with TRBJ1-2, with D tentatively TRBD1 (5 bases). The V end lost 4 bases, the J end lost 3 bases, and 12 bases lay between the germline ends. In germline, CDR1 is MNHEY, CDR2 SMNVEV (reference sequence). CDR3 length: 14 amino acids. CDR3 region: CASSSITGYYGYTF. The CDR3 DNA sequence: TGTGCCAGCAGTTCAATAACAGGATACTATGGCTACACCTTC.

The V and J genes are TRBV11-2 and TRBJ1-2; D is uncertain. The CDR3 sequence is 15 residues long. The germline V gene encodes CDR1 SGHAT and CDR2 FQNNGV. Trimming shortened V by 2 bases and J by 6 bases, and 16 bases separated the two germline ends. The CDR3 reads CASSLTGSLPHGYTF. Here the CDR3 DNA reads TGTGCCAGCAGCTTAACCGGCTCCCTCCCGCATGGCTACACCTTC. Full variable domain (rest looked up from reference TRBV11-2 and TRBJ1-2): EAGVAQSPRYKIIEKRQSVAFWCNPISGHATLYWYQQILGQGPKLLIQFQNNGVVDDSQLPKDRFSAERLKGVDSTLKIQPAKLEDSAVYLCASSLTGSLPHGYTFGSGTRLTVV.

For the CDR3, the DNA is TGTGCCAGCAGCACGCGGGACAGGGGGAACTCAGATACGCAGTATTTT. Encoded protein: CASSTRDRGNSDTQYF. The chain uses TRBV5-6 and TRBJ2-3, with 11 bases that match TRBD1. V shed 4 bases, J shed 4 bases, and the junction held 8 bases outside the gene matches. CDR1 and CDR2 from the germline V gene are SGHDT and YYEEEE. This CDR3 spans 16 amino acids.

The chain links TRBV5-1 to TRBJ2-2; D assignment may be TRBD1 or TRBD2 (6 bases each). Trimming took 0 bases from V and 6 from J, leaving 18 bases between them. The length of the CDR3 is 17 residues. The germline gives CDR1 SGHRS, CDR2 YFSETQ. The DNA of the CDR3 is TGCGCCAGCAGCTTGGCCGCCGGGGGCGGGTATGCCGGGGAGCTGTTTTTT. It translates to CASSLAAGGGYAGELFF.

The chain carries TRBV7-6 and TRBJ2-5; 11 bases match TRBD1. This CDR3 has 15 residues. Per the germline V gene, CDR1 is SGHVS and CDR2 is FNYEAQ. The V segment lost 5 bases and the J segment 2 bases; nucleotides outside the gene matches: 4. The CDR3 loop reads CASSPGTGGQETQYF. CDR3 nucleotides: TGTGCCAGCAGCCCAGGGACAGGGGGGCAAGAGACCCAGTACTTC. The variable domain in full, with the rest retrieved from reference TRBV7-6 and TRBJ2-5, is GAGVSQSPRYKVTKRGQDVALRCDPISGHVSLYWYRQALGQGPEFLTYFNYEAQQDKSGLPNDRFSAERPEGSISTLTIQRTEQRDSAMYRCASSPGTGGQETQYFGPGTRLLVL.

The chain is built from TRBV6-5 and TRBJ2-7, with D perhaps assigned TRBD1 or TRBD2 (5 bases each). Trimming left V 0 bases short and J 6 bases short, with 12 bases between. The CDR3 consists of 14 residues. Germline CDR1 and CDR2: MNHEY and SVGAGI. This CDR3 is CASSYSGEGVEQYF. CDR3 coding DNA: TGTGCCAGCAGTTACTCGGGGGAAGGCGTCGAGCAGTACTTC.

In regard to this clone: The sample has other DNA sequences that encode this CDR3 too. This rearrangement joins TRBV7-9 to TRBJ2-7; no clear D. The CDR3 runs 13 residues. The V gene's germline CDR1 is SEHNR and CDR2 FQNEAQ (reference sequence). V gave up 6 bases and J gave up 0 bases, with 9 bases separating them. CDR3 in amino acids: CASSLPLSYEQYF. The CDR3 bases are TGTGCCAGCAGTTTACCTCTCTCCTACGAGCAGTACTTC.

The chain carries TRBV4-1 and TRBJ2-7; tentative D call: TRBD1 (5 bases). This CDR3 has 13 residues. CDR1 is MGHRA and CDR2 is YSYEKL in the germline V gene. V shed 3 bases and J shed 3 bases, with 9 bases lying between them. CDR3 region: CASSHRADYEQYF. DNA of the CDR3: TGCGCCAGCAGCCACAGGGCAGACTACGAGCAGTACTTC.

The rearrangement uses TRBV6-5 and TRBJ2-7, with a possible D match to TRBD1 (5 bases). With 5 bases removed from V and 3 bases from J, the gap between germline ends came to 14 bases. Germline assignment: CDR1 MNHEY and CDR2 SVGAGI. There are 14 residues in the CDR3. CDR3 in DNA: TGTGCCAGCAGTCCTAAACAGGTCCGCTACGAGCAGTACTTC. Amino acid sequence: CASSPKQVRYEQYF.

The rearrangement links TRBV28 to TRBJ2-7; D unresolved. Trimming took off 2 bases at V and 5 bases at J, with 19 bases between the two ends. The CDR3 spans 16 residues. Germline V gene lookup returns CDR1 MDHEN and CDR2 SYDVKM. The CDR3 reads CASSLNEGEGGDEQYF. The CDR3 region has the DNA TGTGCCAGCAGTTTAAATGAAGGCGAAGGTGGAGACGAGCAGTACTTC.

The chain is built from TRBV5-4 and TRBJ1-6; 9 bases align to TRBD1. Germline V gene data show CDR1 as SGHNT and CDR2 as YYREEE (reference sequence). Trimming cost V 6 bases and J 8 bases; bases outside gene matches: 9. CDR3 length equals 15 residues. The CDR3 sequence is CASNLRGQGDSPLHF. CDR3 nucleotide sequence: TGTGCCAGCAACCTGAGGGGACAGGGTGATTCACCCCTCCACTTT.

The V call is TRBV4-1, the J call TRBJ2-7; 9 bases fit TRBD2. J gave up 3 bases and V 0 bases, and 6 bases lay outside the gene matches. CDR3 size: 16 residues. CDR1 is MGHRA, CDR2 YSYEKL, per germline. The CDR3, as DNA: TGCGCCAGCAGCCAAGAAGCGGGGGGCGCTTACTACGAGCAGTACTTC. It codes for CASSQEAGGAYYEQYF.

The count of this clone is one. V gene TRBV7-2 combines with J gene TRBJ1-1; no firm D call. This CDR3 is built from 17 residues. The germline gives CDR1 SGHTA, CDR2 FQGNSA. V lost 7 bases to trimming and J lost 1 base, with 22 bases between them. CDR3: CASTLGVGPGANTEAFF. The CDR3 DNA reads TGTGCCAGCACCTTGGGAGTCGGACCGGGTGCGAACACTGAAGCTTTCTTT.

The rearrangement links TRBV5-6 to TRBJ2-5, with no clear D. The CDR3 extends over 13 amino acids. V lost 5 bases, J lost 3 bases, and 11 bases lay in between. Germline V CDR1 and CDR2: SGHDT, YYEEEE. The chain's CDR3 is CASSSGMEETQYF. DNA of the CDR3: TGTGCCAGCAGTTCTGGAATGGAAGAGACCCAGTACTTC.

J is TRBJ2-1 and V is TRBV14; 10 bases line up with TRBD2. The trim removed 4 bases at V and 7 bases at J, leaving 4 bases unmatched. Germline lookup yields CDR1 SGHDN and CDR2 FVKESK. The CDR3 extends over 14 amino acids. The CDR3 reads CASSLSGRGNEQFF. The CDR3 DNA reads as TGTGCCAGCAGCCTGAGCGGGAGGGGGAATGAGCAGTTCTTC.